This T cell receptor (beta chain) was identified in a study of a mutant IDH1 vaccine in newly diagnosed glioma. Study-level results: Across multiple MHC alleles, roughly 93% of patients had vaccine-induced responses.

In regard to this clone: Its matching antigen is unknown.

Sequenced by immunoSEQ multiplex PCR; TCRdb stores in-frame clones only, minus some. Among 50,000 to 65,000 clones listed, approximately 81% were seen once. Trimming stripped 0 bases from V and 6 bases from J, with 10 bases between. The CDR3 length is 13 residues. Germline V lookup: CDR1 GTSNPN, CDR2 SVGIG (reference sequence). As to time point: baseline, week 1 (first vaccination visit). Sample treatment: pre-vaccination baseline after standard-of-care therapy. The donors' diagnosis was new WHO grade 3 or 4 astrocytoma that was IDH1-mutant and ATRX-lost. The material sequenced was PBMCs, taken from a glioma patient treated with radiotherapy, temozolomide or both. V usage is TRBV30 and J usage is TRBJ2-3, with D tentatively TRBD2 (6 bases). The sequence came from a man younger than 30 with glioma. CDR3 amino acids: CAWSVRGRDTQYF. The CDR3 DNA reads TGTGCCTGGAGTGTACGGGGGAGGGATACGCAGTATTTT.